The entry below gives a single TCR beta chain sequence along with its context. Assay execution took place at the deep level. Methods used by the authors: Filtering differed since immunoSEQ provided only junctions, with no quality scores. Profiled with immunoSEQ multiplex PCR; TCRdb holds only in-frame clones, not every one. V and J calls and clone size come straight from that table; D and trimming were deduced from the DNA. The sample comprises about 1,500,000 clones, approximately 97% of which are singletons, and about 1% rests with the top ten. The sample originates from a study of shared clonotypes between healthy human individuals. Study-level background: A few men and a couple of women, aged 18 to 49, were donors.

CD4+ cell separation produced CD45RA+ naive and CD45RA-negative memory subsets. Sequencing was done on a sample of naive CD4+ T cells sorted from blood. The subset here: CD45RA+ positively selected. The origin of this receptor is a man in his thirties or forties in good health.

Here the CDR3 DNA reads TGTGCCAGCAGCAAGGGACTAGCGGGAGCAGCTGGGGCCAACGTCCTGACTTTC. Encoded protein: CASSKGLAGAAGANVLTF. V usage is TRBV5-4 and J usage is TRBJ2-6; 14 positions match TRBD2. This CDR3 has 18 residues. The V segment lost 4 bases and the J segment 2 bases; nucleotides outside the gene matches: 5. Germline V gene data show CDR1 as SGHNT and CDR2 as YYREEE (reference sequence).